These 11 T cell receptor beta chains share one sample of origin, sequenced in a study of blood T cell repertoires in COVID-19. Sequencing used immunoSEQ multiplex PCR; TCRdb keeps in-frame clones, though not all of them. The table lists about 140,000 clones, around four fifths of them singletons. The sequenced sample was peripheral blood. These receptors were taken from a woman over 75 with acute or convalescent COVID-19.

J is TRBJ2-7 and V is TRBV28; 7 nucleotides line up with TRBD1. Germline V gives CDR1 MDHEN, CDR2 SYDVKM. The V gene end was trimmed by 4 bases and the J gene end by 2 bases; junction bases not matched to a gene: 5. The CDR3 is made up of 14 amino acids. Here the CDR3 reads CASSYPGQTYEQYF. The CDR3 region has the DNA TGTGCCAGCAGTTATCCGGGACAGACCTACGAGCAGTACTTC.

The V and J genes are TRBV28 and TRBJ2-3; unclear D gene. The germline V and J ends were trimmed by 5 bases and 2 bases, with 8 bases remaining between them. There are 13 residues in the CDR3. Germline loops: CDR1 MDHEN, CDR2 SYDVKM. The CDR3 nucleotides read TGTGCCAGCAGTCCGCCCTACACAGATACGCAGTATTTT. This sequence encodes CASSPPYTDTQYF.

Here the CDR3 reads CASSLPERTDTQYF. The CDR3 nucleotides read TGCGCCAGCAGCCTCCCAGAGAGGACAGATACGCAGTATTTT. This chain joins TRBV4-1 and TRBJ2-3; D unclear. With 4 bases removed from V and 3 bases from J, the gap between germline ends came to 11 bases. Germline lookup yields CDR1 MGHRA and CDR2 YSYEKL. This CDR3 has 14 residues.

A few counts support this clone. This rearrangement joins TRBV28 to TRBJ1-1, with 8 bases aligning to TRBD1. Trimming took 8 bases from V and 4 from J; bases not matched to a gene: 12. The CDR3 runs to 15 residues. Germline V gives CDR1 MDHEN, CDR2 SYDVKM. The CDR3 protein is CASLGDRRVSTEAFF. The CDR3 DNA is TGTGCCAGCCTAGGGGACAGGCGGGTGAGCACTGAAGCTTTCTTT.

This chain joins TRBV14 and TRBJ2-1; 11 nucleotides line up with TRBD2. Germline V lookup: CDR1 SGHDN, CDR2 FVKESK. With V trimmed by 4 bases and J by 10 bases, 3 bases remained unmatched. This CDR3 has 13 amino acids. CDR3 residues: CASSPRLAGEQFF. The DNA of the CDR3 is TGTGCCAGCAGCCCCCGACTAGCGGGAGAGCAGTTCTTC.

The rearrangement uses TRBV4-1 and TRBJ2-1, with TRBD2 matching 10 bases. This CDR3 has 16 residues. Unmatched junction bases numbered 6, after V lost 2 bases and J lost 5 bases. The germline V gene has CDR1 MGHRA and CDR2 YSYEKL. The DNA for the CDR3 is TGCGCCAGCAGCCAACCCGGGACTAGCGCACACAATGAGCAGTTCTTC. Its translation: CASSQPGTSAHNEQFF.

The genes are TRBV15 and TRBJ1-1; D remains unclear. Germline CDR1 reads LNHNV; CDR2 reads YYDKDF (reference sequence). Trimming removed 0 bases at V and 1 base at J, with 9 bases between. The CDR3 spans 15 residues. The CDR3 bases are TGTGCCACCAGCAGAGACCACAGTGGGAACACTGAAGCTTTCTTT. Protein product: CATSRDHSGNTEAFF.

The genes are TRBV10-3 and TRBJ2-3; TRBD2 aligns across 14 bases. Per the germline V gene, CDR1 is ENHRY and CDR2 is SYGVKD. The V gene end was trimmed by 7 bases and the J gene end by 1 base; junction bases not matched to a gene: 10. The CDR3 has 18 residues. CDR3 sequence: CAITPGLAGAVGTDTQYF. CDR3 in DNA: TGTGCCATCACCCCGGGACTAGCGGGAGCGGTCGGCACAGATACGCAGTATTTT.

The chain has TRBV13 and TRBJ2-1, with D hard to call. Trimming left V 6 bases short and J 7 bases short, with 7 bases between. There are 11 residues in the CDR3. Germline V CDR1 and CDR2: PRHDT, FYEKMQ (reference sequence). As DNA, the CDR3 is TGTGCCAGCAGATTCTTTAATGAGCAGTTCTTC. Translated, it gives CASRFFNEQFF.

This clone appeared once. The chain employs TRBV5-5 and TRBJ2-7; D is possibly TRBD2 (7 bases). The V and J ends lost 6 bases and 4 bases respectively, with 20 bases between them. Germline V lookup: CDR1 SGHKS, CDR2 YYEKEE (reference sequence). The length of the CDR3 is 15 residues. CDR3 coding DNA: TGTGCCAGCAACAGGGAGGCTAGCGGCGATTACGAGCAGTACTTC. This sequence encodes CASNREASGDYEQYF.

This chain joins TRBV2 and TRBJ2-1; no reliable D call. This CDR3 is 18 amino acids long. The germline V gene encodes CDR1 SNHLY and CDR2 FYNNEI. Between the trimmed V and J ends, which lost 3 bases and 7 bases, there was a span of 25 bases. The CDR3 nucleotides are TGTGCCAGCAGTGATTCATCCCTTTTCGCTCCCCCTACGAATGAGCAGTTCTTC. Translated: CASSDSSLFAPPTNEQFF.